The sample holds a few counts of the clone carrying this TCR beta chain. Its matching antigen is unknown. Excluded were patients with other autoimmune diseases, uncontrolled infections, pregnancy or lactation. The record originates from a study of Graves' ophthalmopathy and Graves' hyperthyroidism. This CDR3 has 15 amino acids. Trimming removed 5 bases at V and 2 bases at J, with 15 bases between. CDR1 is SEHNR and CDR2 is FQNEAQ in the germline V gene (reference sequence). The study's findings and limits: A model of 13 signatures distinguished ophthalmopathy from stable hyperthyroidism at roughly 86% sensitivity and approximately 81% specificity. Blood also carried most expanded thyroid clonotypes exceeding 0.001 frequency.

For repertoire sequencing, the TCR beta CDR3 regions were amplified from RNA transcripts. The first-round RT-PCR employed HTBI primers together with the Qiagen OneStep RT-PCR kit. A multiplex PCR was then performed as the second round. TCRdb used MiXCR to reprocess the multiplex PCR reads, holding one entry per CDR3 protein. Seen here are 500,000 to 600,000 distinct CDR3 sequences, just under 40% observed once, and the top ten hold roughly 4%. The receptor was isolated from an adult man with Graves' hyperthyroidism. Source material: peripheral blood or thyroid tissue (not recorded which). The chain uses TRBV7-9 and TRBJ2-5, with D possibly being TRBD2 (5 bases). As DNA, the CDR3 is TGTGCCAGCAGCCCCCGGGGTATCGGGCAAGAGACCCAGTACTTC. It codes for CASSPRGIGQETQYF. Using reference TRBV7-9 and TRBJ2-5 for the parts outside the CDR3, the full variable domain is DTGVSQNPRHKITKRGQNVTFRCDPISEHNRLYWYRQTLGQGPEFLTYFQNEAQLEKSRLLSDRFSAERPKGSFSTLEIQRTEQGDSAMYLCASSPRGIGQETQYFGPGTRLLVL.